The clone carrying this T cell receptor (beta chain) was observed a single time. V was pared by 2 bases and J by 0 bases, with 13 bases between. Germline CDR1 MNHNS, CDR2 SASEGT. This CDR3 comprises 16 residues. This specimen comes from a study of control samples from healthy donors and cancer patients. The repertoire was sequenced with immunoSEQ multiplex PCR; TCRdb's copy has only in-frame clones and lacks some. Of tens of thousands of clones listed, 82% are singletons. The sequence came from a man aged 60-69 years with colorectal cancer. The chain couples TRBV6-1 to TRBJ1-2; the D gene is possibly TRBD1 (6 bases). Sequences were obtained from PBMCs. Written as DNA, the CDR3 is TGTGCCAGCAGTGAATTGGGGGCCCAGACTAACTATGGCTACACCTTC. This sequence encodes CASSELGAQTNYGYTF.